The source of this T cell receptor (beta chain) is a study of T cell changes during pregnancy in multiple sclerosis. There are 14 residues in the CDR3. Deletions cut 8 bases from V and 9 bases from J, with 20 bases between. CDR1 is MNHEY and CDR2 is SVGAGI in the germline V gene. The protocol was immunoSEQ multiplex PCR, while the TCRdb copy is restricted to in-frame clones and leaves out a portion. The data show about 80,000 clones, approximately 90% seen once. The clonotype originates from a female donor with multiple sclerosis, enrolled in a pregnancy study. V is TRBV6-5 and J is TRBJ1-5; possible D gene TRBD1, 5 bases. The material sequenced was peripheral blood, taken before pregnancy. For the CDR3, the DNA is TGTGCCAGCGGAGGGGTAGGGGATCGGGGGCCCCAGCATTTT. This gives the protein CASGGVGDRGPQHF.